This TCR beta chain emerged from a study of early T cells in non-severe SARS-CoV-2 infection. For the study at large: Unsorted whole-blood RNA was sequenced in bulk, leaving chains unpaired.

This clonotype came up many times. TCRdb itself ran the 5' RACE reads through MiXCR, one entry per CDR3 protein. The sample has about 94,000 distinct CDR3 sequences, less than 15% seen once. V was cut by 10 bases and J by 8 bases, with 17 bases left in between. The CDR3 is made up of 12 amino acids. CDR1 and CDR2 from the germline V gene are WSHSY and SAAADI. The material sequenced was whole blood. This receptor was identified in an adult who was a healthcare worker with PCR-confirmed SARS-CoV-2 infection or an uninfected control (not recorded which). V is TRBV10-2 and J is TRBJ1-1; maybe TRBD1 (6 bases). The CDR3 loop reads CATGDGNLEAFF. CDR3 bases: TGCGCCACAGGGGACGGCAACTTAGAAGCTTTCTTT.